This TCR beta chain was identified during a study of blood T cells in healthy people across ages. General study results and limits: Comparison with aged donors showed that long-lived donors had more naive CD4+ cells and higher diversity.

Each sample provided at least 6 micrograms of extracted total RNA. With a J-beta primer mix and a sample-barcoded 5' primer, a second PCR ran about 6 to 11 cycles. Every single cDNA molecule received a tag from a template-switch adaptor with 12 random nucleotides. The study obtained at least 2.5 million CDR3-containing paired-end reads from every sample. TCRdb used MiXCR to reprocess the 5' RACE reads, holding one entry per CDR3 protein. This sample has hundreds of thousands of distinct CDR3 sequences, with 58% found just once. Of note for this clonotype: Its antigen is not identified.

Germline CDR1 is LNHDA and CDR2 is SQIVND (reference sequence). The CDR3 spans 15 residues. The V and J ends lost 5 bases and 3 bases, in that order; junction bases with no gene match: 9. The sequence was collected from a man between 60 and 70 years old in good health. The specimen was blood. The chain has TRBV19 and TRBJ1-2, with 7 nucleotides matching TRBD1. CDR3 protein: CASSGQGGLDYGYTF. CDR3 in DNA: TGTGCCAGTAGTGGCCAGGGGGGTTTGGACTATGGCTACACCTTC.